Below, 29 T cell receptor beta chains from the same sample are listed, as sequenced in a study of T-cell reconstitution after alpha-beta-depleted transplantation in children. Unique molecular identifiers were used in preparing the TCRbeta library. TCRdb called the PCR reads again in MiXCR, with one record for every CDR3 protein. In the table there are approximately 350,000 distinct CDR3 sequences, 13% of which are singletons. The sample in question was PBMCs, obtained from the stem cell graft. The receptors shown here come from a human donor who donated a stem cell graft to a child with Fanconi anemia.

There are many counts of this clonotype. The CDR3 coding sequence is TGTGCCGCCGGGGCACCATATCAGCCCCAGCATTTT. Translating it yields CAAGAPYQPQHF. The chain is built from TRBV6-2 or TRBV6-3 and TRBJ1-5, with a tentative D call TRBD1 (5 bases). Germline CDR1 and CDR2: MNHEY and SVGEGT. Trimming left V 11 bases short and J 5 bases short, with 13 bases between. This CDR3 contains 12 residues.

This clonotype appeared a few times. The CDR3 here is CSVDGQMTDTQYF. The DNA of the CDR3 is TGCAGCGTTGATGGACAGATGACAGATACGCAGTATTTT. The J gene is TRBJ2-3, the V gene TRBV29-1; tentative D call: TRBD1 (6 bases). V was pared by 3 bases and J by 3 bases, with 10 bases between. The CDR3 is 13 residues long. Looked up from germline, CDR1 is SQVTM and CDR2 is ANQGSEA.

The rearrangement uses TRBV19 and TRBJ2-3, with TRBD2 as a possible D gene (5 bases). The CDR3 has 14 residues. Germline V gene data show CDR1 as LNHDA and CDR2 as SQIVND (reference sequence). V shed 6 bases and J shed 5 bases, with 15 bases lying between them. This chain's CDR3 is CASSHPGEGDTQYF. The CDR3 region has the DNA TGTGCCAGTAGCCACCCAGGAGAGGGAGATACGCAGTATTTT.

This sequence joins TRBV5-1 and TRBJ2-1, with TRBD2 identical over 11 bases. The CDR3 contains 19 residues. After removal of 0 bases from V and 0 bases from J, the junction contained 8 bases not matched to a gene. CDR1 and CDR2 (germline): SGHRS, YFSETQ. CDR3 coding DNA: TGCGCCAGCAGCTTGGTGTCTAGCGGGGGGCAGAGCTCCTACAATGAGCAGTTCTTC. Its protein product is CASSLVSSGGQSSYNEQFF.

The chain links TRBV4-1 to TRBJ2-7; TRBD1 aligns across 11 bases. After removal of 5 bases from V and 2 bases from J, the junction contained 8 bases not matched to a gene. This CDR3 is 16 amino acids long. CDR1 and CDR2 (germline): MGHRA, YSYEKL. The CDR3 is CASSLTPGQGAYEQYF. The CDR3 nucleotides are TGCGCCAGCAGCTTAACACCGGGACAGGGGGCCTACGAGCAGTACTTC.

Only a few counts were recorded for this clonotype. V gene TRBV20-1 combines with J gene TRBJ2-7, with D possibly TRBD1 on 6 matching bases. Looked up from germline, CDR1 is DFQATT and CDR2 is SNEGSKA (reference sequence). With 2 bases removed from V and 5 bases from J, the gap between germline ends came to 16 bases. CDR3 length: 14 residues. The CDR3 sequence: CSARSPRGGHEQYV. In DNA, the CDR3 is TGCAGTGCTAGATCCCCCAGGGGCGGCCACGAGCAGTACGTC.

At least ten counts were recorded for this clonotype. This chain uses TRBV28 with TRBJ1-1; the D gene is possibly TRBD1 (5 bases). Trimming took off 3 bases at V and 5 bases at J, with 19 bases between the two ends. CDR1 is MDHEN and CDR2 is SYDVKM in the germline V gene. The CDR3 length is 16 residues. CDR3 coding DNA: TGTGCCAGCAGTTTCGAAGGACTTTCTGGGGGTACTGAAGCTTTCTTT. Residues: CASSFEGLSGGTEAFF.

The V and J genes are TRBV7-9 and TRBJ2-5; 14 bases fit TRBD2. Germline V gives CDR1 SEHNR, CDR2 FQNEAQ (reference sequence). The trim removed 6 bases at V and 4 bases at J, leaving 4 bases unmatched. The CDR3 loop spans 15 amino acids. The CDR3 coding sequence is TGTGCCAGCAGTCCGACTAGCGGGGGGGTAGAGACCCAGTACTTC. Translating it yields CASSPTSGGVETQYF. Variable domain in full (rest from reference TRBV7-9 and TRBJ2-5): DTGVSQNPRHKITKRGQNVTFRCDPISEHNRLYWYRQTLGQGPEFLTYFQNEAQLEKSRLLSDRFSAERPKGSFSTLEIQRTEQGDSAMYLCASSPTSGGVETQYFGPGTRLLVL.

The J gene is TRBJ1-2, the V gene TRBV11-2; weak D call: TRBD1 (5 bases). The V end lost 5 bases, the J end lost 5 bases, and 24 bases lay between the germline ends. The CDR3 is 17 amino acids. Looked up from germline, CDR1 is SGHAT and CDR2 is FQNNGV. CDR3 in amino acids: CASSPYSGSLGLYGYTF. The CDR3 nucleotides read TGTGCCAGCAGCCCTTATTCGGGTAGCTTGGGGCTATATGGCTACACCTTC.

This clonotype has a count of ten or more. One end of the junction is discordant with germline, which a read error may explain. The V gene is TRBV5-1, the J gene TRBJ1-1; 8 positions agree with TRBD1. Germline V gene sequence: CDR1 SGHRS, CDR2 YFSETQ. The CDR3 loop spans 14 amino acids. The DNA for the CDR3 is TGCGCCAGCAGCGCGACAGGGGTGGGCACTGAAGTTTTCTTT. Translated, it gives CASSATGVGTEVFF. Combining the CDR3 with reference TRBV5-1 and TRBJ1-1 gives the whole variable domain KAGVTQTPRYLIKTRGQQVTLSCSPISGHRSVSWYQQTPGQGLQFLFEYFSETQRNKGNFPGRFSGRQFSNSRSEMNVSTLELGDSALYLCASSATGVGTEVFFGQGTRLTVV.

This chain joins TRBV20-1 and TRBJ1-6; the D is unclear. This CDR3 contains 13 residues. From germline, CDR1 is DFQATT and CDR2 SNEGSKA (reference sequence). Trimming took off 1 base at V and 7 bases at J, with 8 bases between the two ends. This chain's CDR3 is CSARGGGNSPLHF. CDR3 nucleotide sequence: TGCAGTGCTAGAGGTGGTGGAAATTCACCCCTCCACTTT.

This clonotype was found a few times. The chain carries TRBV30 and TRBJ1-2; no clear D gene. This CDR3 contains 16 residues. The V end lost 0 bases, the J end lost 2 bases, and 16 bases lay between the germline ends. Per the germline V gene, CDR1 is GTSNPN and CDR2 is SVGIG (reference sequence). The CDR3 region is CAWSVLGQPGNYGYTF. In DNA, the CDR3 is TGTGCCTGGAGTGTACTGGGTCAGCCGGGGAACTATGGCTACACCTTC.

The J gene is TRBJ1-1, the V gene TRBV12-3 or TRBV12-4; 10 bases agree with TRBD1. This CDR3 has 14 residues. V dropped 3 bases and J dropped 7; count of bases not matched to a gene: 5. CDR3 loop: CASSLTGGAGEAFF. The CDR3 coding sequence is TGTGCCAGCAGTTTGACAGGGGGCGCGGGTGAAGCTTTCTTT.

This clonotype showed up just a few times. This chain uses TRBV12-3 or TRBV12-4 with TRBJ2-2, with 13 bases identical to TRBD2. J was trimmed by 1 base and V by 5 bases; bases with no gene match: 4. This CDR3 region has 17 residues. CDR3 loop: CASSRTSGGQNTGELFF. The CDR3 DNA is TGTGCCAGCAGTCGGACTAGCGGGGGCCAGAACACCGGGGAGCTGTTTTTT.

The CDR3 reads CSARDQPGGNNQPQHF. The CDR3 DNA is TGCAGTGCTAGAGATCAGCCCGGAGGGAACAATCAGCCCCAGCATTTT. This rearrangement joins TRBV20-1 to TRBJ1-5; D remains unclear. In germline, CDR1 is DFQATT, CDR2 SNEGSKA (reference sequence). There are 16 residues in the CDR3. V lost 0 bases, J lost 3 bases, and 15 bases lay in between.

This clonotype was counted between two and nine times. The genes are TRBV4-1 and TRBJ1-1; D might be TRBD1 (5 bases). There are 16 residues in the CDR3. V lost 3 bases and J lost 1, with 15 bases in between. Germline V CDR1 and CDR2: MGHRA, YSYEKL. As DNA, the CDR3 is TGCGCCAGCAGCCACTGGGGGGGAAGATCGAACACTGAAGCTTTCTTT. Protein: CASSHWGGRSNTEAFF.

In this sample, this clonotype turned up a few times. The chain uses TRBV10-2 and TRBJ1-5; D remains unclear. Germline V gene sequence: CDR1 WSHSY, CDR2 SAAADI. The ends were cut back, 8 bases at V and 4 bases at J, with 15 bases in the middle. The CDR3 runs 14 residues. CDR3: CASGEEKWNQPQHF. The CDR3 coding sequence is TGCGCCAGCGGCGAGGAGAAGTGGAATCAGCCCCAGCATTTT.

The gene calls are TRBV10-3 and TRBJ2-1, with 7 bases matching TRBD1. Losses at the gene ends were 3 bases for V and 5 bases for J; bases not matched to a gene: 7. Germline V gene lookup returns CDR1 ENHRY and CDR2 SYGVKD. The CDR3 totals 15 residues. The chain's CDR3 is CAISDPRDRNNEQFF. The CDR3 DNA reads TGTGCCATCAGTGATCCTAGGGACAGAAACAATGAGCAGTTCTTC.

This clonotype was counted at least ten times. CDR3 region: CASSDGGVETQYF. In DNA, the CDR3 is TGTGCCAGCAGTGATGGGGGCGTAGAGACCCAGTACTTC. The chain is built from TRBV25-1 and TRBJ2-5; weak D call: TRBD1 (6 bases). This CDR3 is 13 amino acids long. V was trimmed by 3 bases and J by 4 bases, leaving 9 bases between them. Per germline, CDR1 MGHDK and CDR2 SYGVNS.

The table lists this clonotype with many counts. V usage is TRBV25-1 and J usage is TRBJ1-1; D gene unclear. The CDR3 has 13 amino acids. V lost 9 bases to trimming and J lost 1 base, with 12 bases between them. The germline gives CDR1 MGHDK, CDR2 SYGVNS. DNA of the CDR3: TGTGCCAGTTGTGGGGTGGGGAACACTGAAGCTTTCTTT. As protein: CASCGVGNTEAFF.

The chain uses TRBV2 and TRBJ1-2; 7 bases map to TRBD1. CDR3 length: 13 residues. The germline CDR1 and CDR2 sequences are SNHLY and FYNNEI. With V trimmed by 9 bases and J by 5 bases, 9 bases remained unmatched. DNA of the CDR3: TGTGCCAGTAACAGGGGCCCATCGTATGGCTACACCTTC. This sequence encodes CASNRGPSYGYTF.

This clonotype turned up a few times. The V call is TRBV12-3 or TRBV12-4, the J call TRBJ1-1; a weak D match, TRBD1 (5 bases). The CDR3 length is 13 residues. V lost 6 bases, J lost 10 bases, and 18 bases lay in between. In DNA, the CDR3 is TGTGCCAGCAGCCTTGCCGGGGGTTCCGCAGCTTTCTTT. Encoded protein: CASSLAGGSAAFF.

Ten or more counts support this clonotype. The CDR3 spells CASSVPAGVNYGYTF. CDR3 bases: TGTGCCAGCAGTGTCCCCGCAGGGGTAAACTATGGCTACACCTTC. The genes are TRBV6-1 and TRBJ1-2; weak D call: TRBD1 (6 bases). The V gene lost 4 bases and the J gene lost 2 bases, with 14 bases spanning the gap. CDR1 and CDR2 from the germline V gene are MNHNS and SASEGT. The CDR3 runs to 15 residues.

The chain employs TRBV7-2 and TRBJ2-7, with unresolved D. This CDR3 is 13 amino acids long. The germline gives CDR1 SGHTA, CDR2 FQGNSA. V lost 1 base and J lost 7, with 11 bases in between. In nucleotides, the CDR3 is TGTGCCAGCAGCTTAGTCGTCGGGCAGGAGCAGTACGTC. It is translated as CASSLVVGQEQYV.

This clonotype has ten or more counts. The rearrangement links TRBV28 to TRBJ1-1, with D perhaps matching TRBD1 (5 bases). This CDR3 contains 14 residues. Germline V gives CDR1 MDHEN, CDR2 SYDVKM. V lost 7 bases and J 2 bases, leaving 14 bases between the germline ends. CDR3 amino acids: CASTPGRPNTEAFF. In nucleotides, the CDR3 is TGTGCCAGCACACCGGGACGGCCCAACACTGAAGCTTTCTTT. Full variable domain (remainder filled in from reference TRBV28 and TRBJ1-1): DVKVTQSSRYLVKRTGEKVFLECVQDMDHENMFWYRQDPGLGLRLIYFSYDVKMKEKGDIPEGYSVSREKKERFSLILESASTNQTSMYLCASTPGRPNTEAFFGQGTRLTVV.

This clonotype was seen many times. In DNA, the CDR3 is TGCAGTGCTAGAGAGGGTCTTGACTATGGCTACACCTTC. It is translated as CSAREGLDYGYTF. The chain couples TRBV20-1 to TRBJ1-2; no firm D call. Germline CDR1 reads DFQATT; CDR2 reads SNEGSKA (reference sequence). This CDR3 contains 13 residues. The V and J ends lost 0 bases and 3 bases respectively, with 8 bases between them.

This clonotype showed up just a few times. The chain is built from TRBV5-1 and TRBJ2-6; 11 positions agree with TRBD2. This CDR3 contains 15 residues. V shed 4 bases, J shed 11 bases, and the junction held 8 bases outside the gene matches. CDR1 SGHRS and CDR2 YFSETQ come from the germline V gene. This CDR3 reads CASSRLAGNLYVLTF. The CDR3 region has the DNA TGCGCCAGCAGCCGACTAGCGGGAAATTTATACGTCCTGACTTTC.

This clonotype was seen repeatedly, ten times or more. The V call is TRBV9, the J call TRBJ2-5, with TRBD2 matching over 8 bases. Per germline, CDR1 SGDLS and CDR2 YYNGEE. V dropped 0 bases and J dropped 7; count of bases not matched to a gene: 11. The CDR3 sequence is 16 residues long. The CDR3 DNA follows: TGTGCCAGCAGCGTAGGGCTGGCGGGGGGCGACGGGACCCAGTACTTC. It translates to CASSVGLAGGDGTQYF. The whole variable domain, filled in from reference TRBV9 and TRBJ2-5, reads DSGVTQTPKHLITATGQRVTLRCSPRSGDLSVYWYQQSLDQGLQFLIQYYNGEERAKGNILERFSAQQFPDLHSELNLSSLELGDSALYFCASSVGLAGGDGTQYFGPGTRLLVL.

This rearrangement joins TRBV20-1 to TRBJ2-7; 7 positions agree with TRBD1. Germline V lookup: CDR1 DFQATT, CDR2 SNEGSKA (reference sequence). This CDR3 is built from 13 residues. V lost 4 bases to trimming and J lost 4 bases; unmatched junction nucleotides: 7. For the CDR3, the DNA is TGCAGTGCTACCCCGGGACAGATGTACGAGCAGTACTTC. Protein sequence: CSATPGQMYEQYF.